These T cell receptor beta chains were read from a single sample in a study of beta chain features in type 1 diabetes. TCRdb keeps only in-frame clones here, not all; method: immunoSEQ multiplex PCR. Of some 350,000 clones listed, 9.6% are singletons. Sequenced material: central memory CD4+ T cells from blood. The origin of the receptors is a man aged 25 to 40 with type 1 diabetes. The conserved cysteine and the conserved F or W are not part of the CDR3 here.

>TRBV9
ASSGADYEQY
>TRBV5-1
ASSLGATGVAEAF
>TRBV5-1
ASSIRTGGTEAF
>TRBV5-1
ASSEGQFSYEQY
>TRBV30
AWSWDQETQY
>TRBV23-1
ASSQSDSYREPRDTDTQY
>TRBV19
ASSTPSGKSETQY
>TRBV5-1
ASSLEGARRAF
>TRBV12-2
ASRRRRSSGRSRADEQY
>TRBV6-5
AISPSGRGDTQY
>TRBV7-9
ASSSQTSGLRNTIY
>TRBV14
ASSQTGRNNEQF
>TRBV7-9
ASSPSSGQGLNYGYT
>TRBV7-9
ASSLITEGYGYT
>TRBV2
ASSDQRTGEGTQY
>TRBV18
ASSPGWANYGYT
>TRBV28
ASSLQDRAYEAF
>TRBV19
ASTLTRDRENTGELF
>TRBV7-2
ASSVDGGRDTEAF
>TRBV10-3
AISDWTSTDTQY
>TRBV7-9
ASSLNSVDTGELF
>TRBV11-2
ASSISYGQPQH
>TRBV7-6
ASSTRQGPGELF
>TRBV29-1
SVDRGHGGTGELF
>TRBV4-2
ASSSLAGGGYNEQF
>TRBV15
ATSTTTVSSNQPQH
>TRBV6-5
ASSSAGSYEQY
>TRBV2
ASTSNPGGHEQY
>TRBV4-1
ASSQDRPRDRVYNEQF
>TRBV11-2
ASSRDSAQSGELF
>TRBV19
ASRNHRDLAGELF
>TRBV6-5
ASLSQGEKLF
>TRBV10-1
ASSDPGELNEQF
>TRBV27
ASSLWPQETQY
>TRBV19
ASRKQGFGSNQPQH
>TRBV13
ASSSFSGRQNTEAF
>TRBV7-2
ASSSGGGYT
>TRBV5-1
ASSLEMGDREY
>TRBV6-1
ASNGEMGPQTQY
>TRBV18
ASSPGAGGNEQF
>TRBV7-8
ASSLVTTYNEQF
>TRBV6-6
ASSYRPRDQPQH
>TRBV9
ASSVVGNLYNEQF
>TRBV4-1
ASSQGTGVSNQPQH
>TRBV6-5
ASQGNGYT
>TRBV5-1
ASSLAVAGGMETQY
>TRBV6-5
ASRLGQGTYEQY
>TRBV4-1
ASSQAQGNQPQH
>TRBV7-8
ASSVGQGNTGELF
>TRBV30
AWGSTQGFGNTIY
>TRBV10-3
AISERGEGNGRTQY
>TRBV29-1
SVEDRTGYGYT
>TRBV7-3
ASSPTSGGSGTGELF
>TRBV11-2
ASSSLAGGYNEQF
>TRBV9
ASSLRGGISAGELF
>TRBV18
ASSPDWSNQPQH
>TRBV2
ASRGQGEAYGYT
>TRBV7-3
ASSAGLAGEGELF
>TRBV10-3
AMGGNNPGANVLT